This T cell receptor beta chain was observed in a study of shared clonotypes between healthy human individuals. Study conclusions and caveats: Having only a few donors restricted how much genetic and exposure-history diversity was captured. Naive subsets usually exceeded memory subsets in estimated richness.

Note on this clone: Its antigen is undetermined.

With 5 bases removed from V and 7 bases from J, the gap between germline ends came to 8 bases. CDR1 is SEHNR and CDR2 is FQNEAQ in the germline V gene (reference sequence). The CDR3 has 12 residues. CD8 cells regarded as naive lacked CD45RO, were positively chosen for CCR7, and omitted terminally differentiated effector memory CD45RA+ cells. An assay was performed, and its level was deep. Genomic DNA from each subset was divided evenly over several immunoSEQ plates. Produced via immunoSEQ multiplex PCR; TCRdb's table is partial and in-frame only. The data contain fewer than 850,000 clones, just over 95% of them singletons.

This TCR was recovered from a man aged 25 to 40 in good health. This chain links TRBV7-9 with TRBJ1-4; D not certain. The sequenced material came from naive CD8+ T cells sorted from blood. The CDR3 is CASSRLGEKLFF. CDR3 coding DNA: TGTGCCAGCAGCCGTCTCGGTGAAAAACTGTTTTTT. Full variable domain (outside the CDR3, taken from reference TRBV7-9 and TRBJ1-4): DTGVSQNPRHKITKRGQNVTFRCDPISEHNRLYWYRQTLGQGPEFLTYFQNEAQLEKSRLLSDRFSAERPKGSFSTLEIQRTEQGDSAMYLCASSRLGEKLFFGSGTQLSVL.